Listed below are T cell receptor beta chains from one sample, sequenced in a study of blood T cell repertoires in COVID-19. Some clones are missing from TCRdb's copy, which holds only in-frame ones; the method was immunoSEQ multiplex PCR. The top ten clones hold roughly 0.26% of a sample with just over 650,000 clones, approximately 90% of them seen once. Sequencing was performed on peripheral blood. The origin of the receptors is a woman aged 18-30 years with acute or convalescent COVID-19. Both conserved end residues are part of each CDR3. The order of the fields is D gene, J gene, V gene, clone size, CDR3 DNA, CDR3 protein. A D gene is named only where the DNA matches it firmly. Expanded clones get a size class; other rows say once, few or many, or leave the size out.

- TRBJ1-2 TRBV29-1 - TGCAGCGTCGCCCTACCATCCTATGGCTACACCTTC CSVALPSYGYTF
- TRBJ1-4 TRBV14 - TGTGCCAGCAGCCAGAGGTCAGCAACTAATGAAAAACTGTTTTTT CASSQRSATNEKLFF
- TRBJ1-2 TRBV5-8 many TGTGCCAGCAGCTTGCGGGGGGAGGGACCCCATGGCTACACCTTC CASSLRGEGPHGYTF
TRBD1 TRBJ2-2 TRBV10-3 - TGTGCCATCTTAGAACTTGGACAGGGTGGCACCGGGGAGCTGTTTTTT CAILELGQGGTGELFF
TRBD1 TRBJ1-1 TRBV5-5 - TGTGCCAGCAGCCCCCGACAGGGTATGAACACTGAAGCTTTCTTT CASSPRQGMNTEAFF
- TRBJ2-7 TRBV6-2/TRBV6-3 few TGTGCCAGCAGCCCCAGGGATACAGGTGATCTCTACGAGCAGTACTTC CASSPRDTGDLYEQYF
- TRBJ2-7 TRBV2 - TGTGCCAGCAGGACGGGGGAAGCCTACGAGCAGTACTTC CASRTGEAYEQYF
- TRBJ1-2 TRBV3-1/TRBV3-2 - TGTGCCAGCAGCCCCCCGGACCCCAGGGAGGATGGCTACACCTTC CASSPPDPREDGYTF
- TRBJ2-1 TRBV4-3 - TGCGCCAGCAGCCAAAAAGTGATGTCAGGGACTTTTTACAATGAGCAGTTCTTC CASSQKVMSGTFYNEQFF
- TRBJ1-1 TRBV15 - TGTGCCATTGGACACTTAAACACTGAAGCTTTCTTT CAIGHLNTEAFF